The clone carrying this T cell receptor beta chain was detected only a few times. The target antigen is unknown. The PCR made use of 60 Vbeta and 13 Jbeta primers. Profiling relied on immunoSEQ multiplex PCR, and the TCRdb table lists in-frame clones only, not all of them. The sample holds fewer than 150,000 clones, about four fifths seen once. In germline, CDR1 is MNHNS, CDR2 SASEGT. The germline V and J ends were trimmed by 2 bases and 5 bases, with 7 bases remaining between them. CDR3 size: 13 residues. The data belong to a study of cytomegalovirus exposure and HLA in healthy donors. Study in general: About 85 million unique TCRs from HLA-typed donors were held in an early release of data. Genotyping showed roughly 77% of roughly 400 donors falling in the Caucasian-associated ancestry cluster. General study results and limits: For most TCR sequences rarity was the rule, although some public TCRs occurred in many donors. Donors belonging to an Asian-associated ancestry cluster reportedly showed fewer N-insertions in productive TCRs than the approximately 680-donor mean, according to what a later analysis found.

The sequence derives from a man aged 40-49 years in good health and CMV-seropositive. The V gene is TRBV6-1, the J gene TRBJ1-5, with a possible D match to TRBD1 (5 bases). The sample taken for sequencing was PBMCs. CDR3 residues: CASSELGHQPQHF. CDR3 sequence (DNA): TGTGCCAGCAGTGAACTGGGGCATCAGCCCCAGCATTTT.